Listed below are T cell receptor beta chains from one sample, sequenced in a study of blood T cell repertoires in COVID-19. Some clones are missing from TCRdb's copy, which holds only in-frame ones; the method was immunoSEQ multiplex PCR. Among approximately 220,000 clones listed, roughly 80% were seen once. Sequenced sample: peripheral blood. The source of these receptors is a woman older than 75 with acute or convalescent COVID-19. CDR3s include the opening cysteine and the closing phenylalanine or tryptophan. A D gene is named only where the DNA matches it firmly. Only some rows state a clone size, as once, few, many or a class for expanded clones.

clone_size j_call v_call d_call cdr3_aa cdr3_nt
. TRBJ1-2 TRBV12-3/TRBV12-4 . CASSPTSTYGYTF TGTGCCAGCAGTCCGACAAGCACCTATGGCTACACCTTC
few TRBJ1-3 TRBV5-1 . CASSLDTEVHGNTIYF TGCGCCAGCAGCTTGGACACTGAGGTGCATGGAAACACCATATATTTT
few TRBJ1-1 TRBV28 . CASSNQVRESFF TGTGCCAGCAGTAATCAGGTACGGGAGTCTTTCTTT
. TRBJ2-4 TRBV5-1 TRBD2 CASSLAVSGSGENIQYF TGCGCCAGCAGCTTGGCGGTTAGCGGGAGTGGGGAAAACATTCAGTACTTC
few TRBJ1-5 TRBV27 . CASSSNDRSNQPQHF TGTGCCAGCAGTTCGAACGATCGGAGCAATCAGCCCCAGCATTTT
. TRBJ2-7 TRBV6-4 . CASSDSYRAYYEQYF TGTGCCAGCAGTGACTCGTACAGGGCATACTACGAGCAGTACTTC
. TRBJ2-7 TRBV5-1 . CASSLEFSRGEQYF TGCGCCAGCAGCTTGGAATTCTCTAGGGGCGAGCAGTACTTC
once TRBJ2-5 TRBV6-2/TRBV6-3 . CASSYSEYSVQETQYF TGTGCCAGCAGTTACTCGGAATACAGTGTCCAAGAGACCCAGTACTTC
. TRBJ2-1 TRBV7-2 . CASSNQRAQEQFF TGTGCCAGCAGCAATCAGCGGGCCCAGGAGCAGTTCTTC
. TRBJ1-1 TRBV19 . CASSIESAADTEAFF TGTGCCAGTAGTATAGAGTCGGCGGCGGACACTGAAGCTTTCTTT
. TRBJ2-3 TRBV6-1 TRBD1 CASSGTGTGFTDTQYF TGTGCCAGCAGTGGCACCGGGACAGGGTTCACAGATACGCAGTATTTT
. TRBJ1-5 TRBV12-5 . CASGLPSLNQPQHF TGTGCTAGTGGTTTGCCTTCCCTCAATCAGCCCCAGCATTTT
. TRBJ2-7 TRBV5-4 . CASSFTAGPSYEQYF TGTGCCAGCAGCTTTACAGCGGGCCCTTCCTACGAGCAGTACTTC
. TRBJ2-7 TRBV18 . CASSLTGLYEQYF TGTGCCAGCTCTCTAACAGGTCTCTACGAGCAGTACTTC
. TRBJ2-7 TRBV10-1 TRBD2 CASILAGGSSYEQYF TGCGCCAGCATCCTAGCGGGGGGGAGCTCCTACGAGCAGTACTTC
few TRBJ2-7 TRBV6-5 TRBD2 CASRTSGGALYEQYF TGTGCCAGCAGAACTAGCGGGGGGGCCTTGTACGAGCAGTACTTC
. TRBJ1-1 TRBV4-2 . CASSQDLVSMNTEAFF TGTGCCAGCAGCCAAGATCTAGTTTCGATGAACACTGAAGCTTTCTTT
. TRBJ2-5 TRBV6-5 TRBD1 CASSPRDRGRGTQYF TGTGCCAGCAGCCCCCGGGACAGGGGGCGGGGGACCCAGTACTTC
. TRBJ1-4 TRBV3-1/TRBV3-2 . CASSQTSNEKLFF TGTGCCAGCAGCCAAACCAGTAATGAAAAACTGTTTTTT
. TRBJ1-4 TRBV27 . CASSLLGESRKLFF TGTGCCAGCAGCCTACTCGGTGAGTCGCGGAAACTGTTTTTT
. TRBJ1-4 TRBV2 . CASSWDQGGKLFF TGTGCCAGCAGTTGGGACCAAGGGGGAAAACTGTTTTTT
. TRBJ2-3 TRBV5-5 TRBD1 CASSLEGAPSDTQYF TGTGCCAGCAGCTTGGAGGGGGCCCCCTCAGATACGCAGTATTTT
. TRBJ2-5 TRBV7-2 TRBD2 CASSLAPTSGRARETQYF TGTGCCAGCAGCTTAGCACCAACTAGCGGGAGGGCCAGAGAGACCCAGTACTTC
. TRBJ2-3 TRBV2 . CASSEEGLHTDTQYF TGTGCCAGCAGTGAAGAGGGGCTACACACAGATACGCAGTATTTT
. TRBJ1-2 TRBV5-6 . CASSLPSGVGGYTF TGTGCCAGCAGCTTGCCCTCAGGGGTAGGTGGCTACACCTTC
. TRBJ2-1 TRBV15 TRBD2 CATSRDRRTSGSQNEQFF TGTGCCACCAGCAGAGATCGGAGAACTAGCGGGAGTCAAAATGAGCAGTTCTTC
. TRBJ1-4 TRBV6-6 TRBD1 CASTKRTGSEKLFF TGTGCCAGCACTAAACGGACAGGGAGTGAAAAACTGTTTTTT
once TRBJ1-5 TRBV4-1 . CASSQDSGQTFQPQHF TGCGCCAGCAGCCAAGATTCCGGACAGACTTTTCAGCCCCAGCATTTT
. TRBJ2-1 TRBV5-1 TRBD1 CASSLSDRGLSYNEQFF TGCGCCAGCAGCTTGTCGGACAGGGGCCTCTCCTACAATGAGCAGTTCTTC
. TRBJ2-1 TRBV25-1 TRBD2 CASSKVGTSSYNEQFF TGTGCCAGCAGTAAAGTTGGGACTAGCTCCTACAATGAGCAGTTCTTC
. TRBJ1-5 TRBV19 TRBD1 CATKIGGRGYGQPQHF TGTGCCACCAAAATCGGGGGCAGGGGGTATGGTCAGCCCCAGCATTTT
. TRBJ1-2 TRBV19 . CASISEAAPYGYTF TGTGCCAGTATTTCAGAGGCAGCCCCCTATGGCTACACCTTC
. TRBJ1-2 TRBV7-2 . CASSSDNNYGYTF TGTGCCAGCAGCTCTGACAATAACTATGGCTACACCTTC
. TRBJ1-5 TRBV9 TRBD1 CASSDSQGASNQPQHF TGTGCCAGCAGCGACTCACAGGGGGCCAGCAATCAGCCCCAGCATTTT
. TRBJ2-1 TRBV7-8 . CASSLARASHEQFF TGTGCCAGCAGCTTAGCGAGGGCTAGCCATGAGCAGTTCTTC
. TRBJ1-5 TRBV7-2 TRBD1 CASSSYPGQVNQPQHF TGTGCCAGCAGCTCATATCCGGGACAGGTCAATCAGCCCCAGCATTTT
. TRBJ2-3 TRBV5-1 . CASSTTGPDTQYF TGCGCCAGCAGCACGACAGGTCCAGATACGCAGTATTTT
few TRBJ2-5 TRBV7-9 . CASSPLGLRETQYF TGTGCCAGCAGCCCTCTGGGGCTTCGGGAGACCCAGTACTTC
. TRBJ1-1 TRBV6-5 . CASSYSRVGFTEAFF TGTGCCAGCAGTTACTCGAGGGTCGGGTTCACTGAAGCTTTCTTT
. TRBJ1-3 TRBV3-1/TRBV3-2 . CASRAASSGNTIYF TGTGCCAGCAGGGCCGCCAGCTCTGGAAACACCATATATTTT